A selection of T cell receptor beta chains follows, all from one sample in a study of human versus mouse CDR3 diversity and MHC coevolution. The method was immunoSEQ multiplex PCR; TCRdb's version includes in-frame clones alone and lacks a portion of them. The data show tens of thousands of clones, just under 95% seen once. Sequencing input: naive CD4+ T cells from blood. These receptors originate from a person aged 25-75 years in good health. Each CDR3 is given with its conserved first and last residue. A D gene is named only where the DNA matches it firmly. Size tells how often a clone was seen (once, few, many) or the class of an expanded clone, and some rows leave it out.

once	TRBV2	TRBJ1-1	TRBD1	CASIGDRLMNTEAFF	TGTGCCAGCATTGGGGACAGGCTTATGAACACTGAAGCTTTCTTT
-	TRBV9	TRBJ2-7	-	CASSVGMSSGAVSYEQYF	TGTGCCAGCAGCGTAGGGATGAGCTCAGGGGCTGTGTCCTACGAGCAGTACTTC
-	TRBV5-4	TRBJ2-5	-	CASSLAGVETQYF	TGTGCCAGCAGCTTGGCAGGGGTAGAGACCCAGTACTTC
-	TRBV7-7	TRBJ1-4	-	CASSSGRGEKLFF	TGTGCTAGCAGCTCGGGACGGGGGGAAAAACTGTTTTTT
-	TRBV19	TRBJ1-1	-	CASSIRAGTEAFF	TGTGCCAGTAGTATCAGGGCGGGGACTGAAGCTTTCTTT
-	TRBV4-2	TRBJ2-7	TRBD1	CASSQGTGTLYEQYF	TGTGCCAGCAGCCAAGGGACAGGAACGCTCTACGAGCAGTACTTC
-	TRBV11-2	TRBJ2-7	TRBD1	CASSLDRFGQVPGYEQYF	TGTGCCAGCAGCTTAGACCGATTCGGACAGGTTCCGGGCTACGAGCAGTACTTC
-	TRBV7-3	TRBJ2-2	-	CASSFSGRNTGELFF	TGTGCCAGCAGCTTCTCTGGGCGGAACACCGGGGAGCTGTTTTTT
-	TRBV18	TRBJ2-7	-	CASSKDTFYEQYF	TGTGCCAGCTCAAAGGACACTTTCTACGAGCAGTACTTC
-	TRBV11-1	TRBJ2-1	TRBD2	CASSGVAGSSYNEQFF	TGTGCCAGCAGCGGTGTAGCGGGGAGCTCCTACAATGAGCAGTTCTTC
-	TRBV5-4	TRBJ2-7	TRBD1	CASSLAETGSYEQYF	TGTGCCAGCAGCTTGGCCGAGACAGGGTCCTACGAGCAGTACTTC
-	TRBV27	TRBJ2-1	-	CASTPGTGHAPEQFF	TGTGCCAGCACACCCGGAACAGGACATGCCCCAGAGCAGTTCTTC
-	TRBV11-2	TRBJ2-2	-	CASSLSGPTGELFF	TGTGCCAGCAGCTTAAGTGGCCCCACCGGGGAGCTGTTTTTT
-	TRBV5-4	TRBJ2-7	TRBD1	CASSLSATGVYEQYF	TGTGCCAGCAGCTTGTCCGCTACAGGGGTCTACGAGCAGTACTTC
-	TRBV25-1	TRBJ2-3	-	CASRGARDTQYF	TGTGCCTCCCGGGGGGCTCGGGATACGCAGTATTTT
-	TRBV7-2	TRBJ2-3	-	CASSPVGADTQYF	TGTGCCAGCAGCCCTGTCGGGGCAGATACGCAGTATTTT
-	TRBV10-3	TRBJ2-7	-	CAISESSAGQGEQYF	TGTGCCATCAGTGAGTCGAGTGCAGGGCAGGGCGAGCAGTACTTC